This T cell receptor beta chain was captured by sequencing in a study of blood T cell repertoires in COVID-19. Overall study context: Sites across the United States, Italy and Spain contributed samples from acute and convalescent COVID-19. The analysed material was cDNA or gDNA that came from T cells, B-cell-depleted T cells, or PBMCs.

Per the original data handling: Amplification from reference gene primers served as the basis for estimated nucleated cell counts. TCRdb's copy holds only in-frame clones and misses some; the assay was immunoSEQ multiplex PCR. V, J and clone size are those of that table, while D and trimming were read from the DNA. The top ten hold approximately 19% of the sample, which has some 80,000 clones, roughly 91% seen once. CDR3 length: 11 amino acids. Germline V gene lookup returns CDR1 MNHEY and CDR2 SVGAGI. V shed 10 bases and J shed 6 bases, with 11 bases lying between them. The sequence derives from a human donor in a cohort sampled during active COVID-19. The sequencing sample was made of peripheral blood. This chain uses TRBV6-5 with TRBJ2-3, with no clear D. The CDR3 protein is CATEVMDTQYF. CDR3 nucleotide sequence: TGTGCCACCGAGGTCATGGATACGCAGTATTTT.